This TCR beta chain was identified in a study of early T cells in non-severe SARS-CoV-2 infection. Background on the study: Chains were not paired, and sequencing was done on bulk RNA from unsorted whole blood.

The CDR3 runs to 12 residues. Germline lookup yields CDR1 MDHEN and CDR2 SYDVKM. Trimming left V 4 bases short and J 8 bases short, with 11 bases between. This clonotype has more than one count but fewer than ten. No antigen is known for it. Study observations and caveats: Matching against VDJdb likely underestimated virus-specific expansions, favoring anti-spike CD8.

Individual cDNA molecules each received unique molecular identifiers attached to them. TCRdb ran MiXCR on the 5' RACE reads and lists one entry per CDR3 protein. The sample carries almost 45,000 distinct CDR3 sequences, around 6.1% recorded once. This sequence joins TRBV28 and TRBJ1-2; D not resolved. Material for sequencing was whole blood. This receptor was taken from an adult who was a healthcare worker with PCR-confirmed SARS-CoV-2 infection or an uninfected control (not recorded which). CDR3 loop: CASSSREPGYTF. The DNA of the CDR3 is TGTGCCAGCAGTTCCCGGGAGCCGGGCTACACCTTC.